The 15 T cell receptor beta chains below come from one sample, sequenced in a study of control samples from healthy donors and cancer patients (dated by TCRdb to about 2020). The library was obtained by the immunoSEQ multiplex PCR assay. This immuneACCESS table, as held by TCRdb, lists in-frame sequences with V and J called but not all clones. Of the missing ones, under half trace to an unresolved V gene in checked studies; the others have no known cause. This sample holds fewer than 95,000 clones; roughly 80% were observed only once. The ten largest clones add up to roughly 19% of the sample. Sequenced: blood. Source of these receptors: a man aged 30 to 39 in good health.

The CDR3 coding sequence is TGTGCCAGCAGCCAAGCCGGTAGCAATCAGCCCCAGCATTTT. Translating gives CASSQAGSNQPQHF. The rearrangement uses TRBV3-1 (or the pseudogene TRBV3-2) and TRBJ1-5; D unresolved. The CDR3 has 14 amino acids. Trimming took 1 base from V and 0 from J, leaving 4 bases between them. Germline lookup yields CDR1 LGHDT and CDR2 YNNKEL (reference sequence).

The chain combines TRBV7-2 with TRBJ2-2, with 12 bases aligning to TRBD1. This CDR3 is 15 amino acids long. CDR1 and CDR2 (germline): SGHTA, FQGNSA. J gave up 8 bases and V 3 bases, and 4 bases lay outside the gene matches. CDR3: CASSFGTGGRGELFF. CDR3 sequence (DNA): TGTGCCAGCAGCTTTGGGACAGGGGGCAGGGGGGAGCTGTTTTTT.

The gene calls are TRBV7-9 and TRBJ2-7; D unresolved. The V end was cut by 8 bases, the J end by 0 bases, with 8 bases between. Germline assignment: CDR1 SEHNR and CDR2 FQNEAQ (reference sequence). The CDR3 contains 12 residues. In DNA form, the CDR3 reads TGTGCCAGCCAAGGCAGCTCCTACGAGCAGTACTTC. Translating gives CASQGSSYEQYF.

This clone was seen a few times. The DNA is left out, because the CDR3 cannot be placed on it with certainty; the CDR3 is given as TCRdb lists it. The chain links TRBV29-1 to TRBJ1-1; TRBD1, the table's D call, was not compared with the DNA. The length of the CDR3 is 11 amino acids, counting both ends. Germline CDR1 is SQVTM and CDR2 is ANQGSEA. The CDR3 sequence: CSVGQGARTFF.

The V call is TRBV12-3 or TRBV12-4, the J call TRBJ1-1; no clear D. Trimming stripped 7 bases from V and 0 bases from J, with 9 bases between. This CDR3 has 13 amino acids. Here the CDR3 reads CASTRTMNTEAFF. Written as DNA, the CDR3 is TGTGCCAGCACCCGGACCATGAACACTGAAGCTTTCTTT.

The chain is built from TRBV5-8 and TRBJ1-5, with 12 nucleotides matching TRBD1. V gave up 2 bases and J gave up 5 bases; unmatched junction bases: 8. The germline gives CDR1 SGHTS, CDR2 YDEGEE. The length of the CDR3 is 17 residues. In DNA form, the CDR3 reads TGTGCCAGCAGCTTTTTACCGGGACAGGGGGCTGATCAGCCCCAGCATTTT. Protein product: CASSFLPGQGADQPQHF.

This clone is a singleton in its sample. The CDR3 region has the DNA TGCACCAGCAGCCTCGGTGCAGAAAAGTGTGGAGCTTTCTTT. Residues: CTSSLGAEKCGAFF. The V gene is TRBV1, the J gene TRBJ1-1. TRBV1 is listed as a pseudogene. The CDR3 sequence is 14 residues long.

This chain connects TRBV6-5 to TRBJ1-4; 7 nucleotides agree with TRBD1. J lost 3 bases, V lost 3 bases, and 7 bases had no gene match. Germline assignment: CDR1 MNHEY and CDR2 SVGAGI. The CDR3 extends over 16 amino acids. The CDR3 reads CASSYEGAVANEKLFF. The CDR3 DNA sequence: TGTGCCAGCAGTTATGAGGGGGCTGTAGCTAATGAAAAACTGTTTTTT.

CDR3 sequence (DNA): TGTGCCAGTAAGCACGGAGCCAATCAGCCCCAGCATTTT. Translation: CASKHGANQPQHF. The rearrangement links TRBV19 to TRBJ1-5; D not certain. V was clipped by 7 bases and J by 3 bases, with 10 bases between them. The CDR3 totals 13 residues. Germline CDR1 and CDR2: LNHDA and SQIVND (reference sequence).

This clone was observed once. The J gene is TRBJ2-1, the V gene TRBV6-5, with 10 bases that match TRBD2. The V gene's germline CDR1 is MNHEY and CDR2 SVGAGI. This CDR3 is built from 15 residues. The trim removed 5 bases at V and 7 bases at J, leaving 8 bases unmatched. The DNA of the CDR3 is TGTGCCAGCAGTCCAGAGCGGGGGGGGAGGAATGAGCAGTTCTTC. Translating it yields CASSPERGGRNEQFF.

The chain is built from TRBV9 and TRBJ2-1; 9 bases align to TRBD2. Germline CDR1 SGDLS, CDR2 YYNGEE. This CDR3 contains 16 residues. Trimming removed 2 bases from V and 5 bases from J; junction bases left unmatched: 8. The CDR3 nucleotides read TGTGCCAGCAGCGTGAGGGTAGCGGGGGTAAACAATGAGCAGTTCTTC. Protein product: CASSVRVAGVNNEQFF.

This clone appeared once. The rearrangement joins TRBV4-2 to TRBJ2-3; D is ambiguous. CDR1 is LGHNA, CDR2 YNFKEQ, per germline. Trimming shortened V by 0 bases and J by 2 bases, and 12 bases separated the two germline ends. This CDR3 has 16 residues. CDR3 nucleotides: TGTGCCAGCAGCCAAGAAAATGGCCGCGCCACAGATACGCAGTATTTT. It encodes CASSQENGRATDTQYF.

The rearrangement joins TRBV14 to TRBJ2-3; 9 positions match TRBD1. Looked up from germline, CDR1 is SGHDN and CDR2 is FVKESK. The trim removed 2 bases at V and 5 bases at J, leaving 5 bases unmatched. The CDR3 contains 15 residues. The CDR3 loop reads CASSQWTTGGDTQYF. CDR3 nucleotide sequence: TGTGCCAGCAGCCAATGGACGACAGGGGGAGATACGCAGTATTTT.

The chain recombines TRBV7-9 with TRBJ2-5; 7 nucleotides match TRBD1. CDR1 is SEHNR and CDR2 is FQNEAQ in the germline V gene (reference sequence). V gave up 3 bases and J gave up 4 bases; unmatched junction bases: 14. CDR3 length: 17 amino acids. The CDR3 protein is CASSLGDAGGSGETQYF. As DNA, the CDR3 is TGTGCCAGCAGCTTGGGAGATGCAGGGGGTAGTGGAGAGACCCAGTACTTC.

V usage is TRBV10-1 and J usage is TRBJ2-4; D unresolved. The CDR3 runs 16 residues. V lost 4 bases to trimming and J lost 7 bases, with 20 bases between them. Per the germline V gene, CDR1 is WNHNN and CDR2 is SYGVQD (reference sequence). The CDR3 nucleotides read TGCGCCAGCAGTGTTGGCCGACGGATCTTCCGGAACATTCAGTACTTC. Residues: CASSVGRRIFRNIQYF.